Listed below are T cell receptor beta chains from one sample, sequenced in a study of blood T cell repertoires in COVID-19. Sequenced by immunoSEQ multiplex PCR; TCRdb stores in-frame clones only, minus some. Of some 30,000 clones listed, around nine tenths were seen once; the top ten hold less than 15%. The sample was peripheral blood. Receptors originate from a man between 70 and 80 years old with active COVID-19. Both conserved end residues are part of each CDR3. The order of the fields is CDR3 protein, J gene, V gene.

CDR3 protein: CASSQGTSPYNEQFF
J gene: TRBJ2-1
V gene: TRBV4-3

CDR3 protein: CASSLQGANTEAFF
J gene: TRBJ1-1
V gene: TRBV9

CDR3 protein: CAISEEQPPYEQYF
J gene: TRBJ2-7
V gene: TRBV10-3

CDR3 protein: CASSLRAGTSSYNEQFF
J gene: TRBJ2-1
V gene: TRBV5-4

CDR3 protein: CATSELAGAADTQYF
J gene: TRBJ2-3
V gene: TRBV24-1

CDR3 protein: CASSEPGTEEGNTIYF
J gene: TRBJ1-3
V gene: TRBV25-1

CDR3 protein: CASSRGLLETQYF
J gene: TRBJ2-5
V gene: TRBV7-9

CDR3 protein: CASNYPLGRENYGYTF
J gene: TRBJ1-2
V gene: TRBV6-6

CDR3 protein: CASSLYEQYF
J gene: TRBJ2-7
V gene: TRBV6-5

CDR3 protein: CAWSVAGNTEAFF
J gene: TRBJ1-1
V gene: TRBV30

CDR3 protein: CASSRRVRETQYF
J gene: TRBJ2-5
V gene: TRBV10-1

CDR3 protein: CAGRVSGNTIYF
J gene: TRBJ1-3
V gene: TRBV30

CDR3 protein: CASSPGGSSGETQYF
J gene: TRBJ2-5
V gene: TRBV5-4

CDR3 protein: CASSSLTGGYTEAFF
J gene: TRBJ1-1
V gene: TRBV7-2

CDR3 protein: CASSLAGTSNYEQYF
J gene: TRBJ2-7
V gene: TRBV7-6

CDR3 protein: CASSYRESSYNEQFF
J gene: TRBJ2-1
V gene: TRBV6-2/TRBV6-3

CDR3 protein: CATSPRDRGYEQYF
J gene: TRBJ2-7
V gene: TRBV15

CDR3 protein: CASSQIAGAHNEQFF
J gene: TRBJ2-1
V gene: TRBV4-3

CDR3 protein: CASRTGYGNTIYF
J gene: TRBJ1-3
V gene: TRBV19

CDR3 protein: CASSWAGLDTEAFF
J gene: TRBJ1-1
V gene: TRBV6-2/TRBV6-3

CDR3 protein: CATVNTGELFF
J gene: TRBJ2-2
V gene: TRBV19

CDR3 protein: CASSQSPPNEQFF
J gene: TRBJ2-1
V gene: TRBV4-3

CDR3 protein: CASSYSPRGETEAFF
J gene: TRBJ1-1
V gene: TRBV6-5

CDR3 protein: CASSNGTKEVSGNTIYF
J gene: TRBJ1-3
V gene: TRBV5-4

CDR3 protein: CASSQEGLAGFEQYF
J gene: TRBJ2-7
V gene: TRBV4-1

CDR3 protein: CASSIEGALSEQYF
J gene: TRBJ2-7
V gene: TRBV19

CDR3 protein: CASTARDRGYNEQFF
J gene: TRBJ2-1
V gene: TRBV19

CDR3 protein: CASSQVAGNIYNEQFF
J gene: TRBJ2-1
V gene: TRBV4-3